Listed below are T cell receptor beta chains from one sample, sequenced in a study of cytomegalovirus exposure and HLA in healthy donors. The repertoire was sequenced with immunoSEQ multiplex PCR; TCRdb's copy has only in-frame clones and lacks some. The sample records over 130,000 clones, 70% to 85% being singletons. The sample comprised PBMCs. These receptors originate from a male donor in good health and CMV-seronegative. Each CDR3 is given with its conserved first and last residue. The D gene is left open where the match is weak. Some rows mark clone size as missing; the rest say once, few, many or name a class of expanded clone.

d_call	v_call	j_call	clone_size	cdr3_nt	cdr3_aa
.	TRBV7-2	TRBJ1-3	.	TGTGCCAGCAGCTTATGGCAGACTGGAAACACCATATATTTT	CASSLWQTGNTIYF
TRBD2	TRBV30	TRBJ2-3	.	TGTGCCTGGAGTGTACTAGCGGGCCACACAGATACGCAGTATTTT	CAWSVLAGHTDTQYF
.	TRBV6-5	TRBJ2-5	.	TGTGCCAGCAGTTACTGCCAGGTGAGGAGGGAGACCCAGTACTTC	CASSYCQVRRETQYF
.	TRBV9	TRBJ2-7	.	TGTGCCAGCAGCGTATCGGGTGACTACGAGCAGTACTTC	CASSVSGDYEQYF
.	TRBV30	TRBJ2-2	.	TGTGCCTGGAGTGCGCAGGACACCGGGGAGCTGTTTTTT	CAWSAQDTGELFF
TRBD1	TRBV5-1	TRBJ1-1	few	TGCGCCAGCAGCTTGGTCATTGGGACAGGGGAAAGAGCTTTCTTT	CASSLVIGTGERAFF
.	TRBV7-6	TRBJ1-5	.	TGTGCCAGCAGCTTAGGGGAGAATCAGCCCCAGCATTTT	CASSLGENQPQHF
TRBD1	TRBV10-3	TRBJ2-5	.	TGTGCCATCAGACCCGGGACAGGGGTTGAAGAGACCCAGTACTTC	CAIRPGTGVEETQYF
TRBD2	TRBV28	TRBJ2-7	.	TGTGCCAGCAGTCCTAGCGGGAGGGCATGGTCCGAGCAGTACTTC	CASSPSGRAWSEQYF
TRBD1	TRBV28	TRBJ2-3	once	TGTGCCAGCGGGGGGACAGGGGCGGTAGATACGCAGTATTTT	CASGGTGAVDTQYF
TRBD1	TRBV5-4	TRBJ1-5	once	TGTGCCAGCAGCTTCGGTGGACAGGGGGGCAATCAGCCCCAGCATTTT	CASSFGGQGGNQPQHF
.	TRBV28	TRBJ2-4	.	TGTGCCAGCAGTTCCCTCCAAAGTCAACCCGGGGACATTCAGTACTTC	CASSSLQSQPGDIQYF
TRBD2	TRBV10-3	TRBJ2-4	.	TGTGCCACCAGGGTGACGGGCACGGGGGGAAACATTCAGTACTTC	CATRVTGTGGNIQYF
TRBD2	TRBV7-3	TRBJ2-5	.	TGTGCCAGCAGCACCGGACTAGCGGGTTATGAGACCCAGTACTTC	CASSTGLAGYETQYF
TRBD1	TRBV19	TRBJ1-2	many	TGTGCCAGTAGATCCGGGACAGGGGGCGGGAATGGCTACACCTTC	CASRSGTGGGNGYTF
TRBD2	TRBV30	TRBJ2-5	.	TGTGCCTGGAGCCTAGGGACTAGCGGGAGAGAGACCCAGTACTTC	CAWSLGTSGRETQYF
.	TRBV10-3	TRBJ2-1	.	TGTGCCATCGAGGAGGGAGGGGGGGGCAATGAGCAGTTCTTC	CAIEEGGGGNEQFF
TRBD2	TRBV4-3	TRBJ2-3	.	TGCGCCAGCAGCTCGGTTCTAGCGGGGTCAGATACGCAGTATTTT	CASSSVLAGSDTQYF
.	TRBV2	TRBJ2-2	.	TGTGCCAGCAACTACGGCAGCGCGAACACCGGGGAGCTGTTTTTT	CASNYGSANTGELFF
TRBD2	TRBV5-1	TRBJ2-7	.	TGCGCCAGCAGCTTGGAGTGGGCTAGCGGCGGGCGGCAGTACTTC	CASSLEWASGGRQYF
.	TRBV7-8	TRBJ2-7	.	TGTGCCAGCAGCTTATCCGGTGTAGAGCGGGCGGCCTACGAGCAGTACTTC	CASSLSGVERAAYEQYF
TRBD1	TRBV30	TRBJ1-4	once	TGTGCCTGGAGTGTAGAGGCGACAGGGATGGGAAAACTGTTTTTT	CAWSVEATGMGKLFF
.	TRBV5-8	TRBJ2-1	.	TGTGCCAGCAGTCTCGCCACGAGCTCCTACAATGAGCAGTTCTTC	CASSLATSSYNEQFF
.	TRBV7-9	TRBJ2-1	.	TGTGCCAGCAGCTTAGTGTCCGGGGATGAGCAGTTCTTC	CASSLVSGDEQFF
.	TRBV5-1	TRBJ2-1	.	TGCGCCAGCAGCTCGAGTAATGAGCAGTTCTTC	CASSSSNEQFF
.	TRBV30	TRBJ1-3	.	TGTGCCTGGAGTGAAGTCGGGGAGGGCCGGGGAAACACCATATATTTT	CAWSEVGEGRGNTIYF
TRBD1	TRBV4-3	TRBJ2-4	once	TGCGCCAGCAGCCAAGCGTTCCCCACAGGGGCGGACATTCAGTACTTC	CASSQAFPTGADIQYF
TRBD1	TRBV27	TRBJ2-1	.	TGTGCCAGCAGTCCGCCCGCACCGGGACAGGGATACAATGAGCAGTTCTTC	CASSPPAPGQGYNEQFF
TRBD1	TRBV18	TRBJ1-1	.	TGTGCCAGCTCACCGACCCAAGGAGGGGGCCCTAAAGCTTTCTTT	CASSPTQGGGPKAFF
TRBD2	TRBV30	TRBJ2-5	once	TGTGCCTGGGAAAGACTAGCGGGCGTCTCAGAGACCCAGTACTTC	CAWERLAGVSETQYF
.	TRBV5-6	TRBJ2-7	.	TGTGCCAGCAGCTTGGAAGAGGTCTACGAGCAGTACTTC	CASSLEEVYEQYF
.	TRBV29-1	TRBJ2-7	.	TGCAGCGTTGGAGGCAGGGTGGGCTACGAGCAGTACTTC	CSVGGRVGYEQYF
.	TRBV29-1	TRBJ2-3	.	TGCAGCGCCTTCACAGATACGCAGTATTTT	CSAFTDTQYF
TRBD2	TRBV27	TRBJ2-3	once	TGTGCCAGCGGGATGGGACTAGCCGCGCAGTATTTT	CASGMGLAAQYF
.	TRBV14	TRBJ1-5	.	TGTGCCAGCAGCCAATTAACCTGGGAAGGGGCGGTTCAGCCCCAGCATTTT	CASSQLTWEGAVQPQHF
.	TRBV4-1	TRBJ1-2	few	TGCGCCAGCAGCCAGTTCGTAGCTGACTATGGCTACACCTTC	CASSQFVADYGYTF
TRBD1	TRBV11-2	TRBJ2-7	few	TGTGCCAGCAACGTAGTCAGGGGGCGGGACTACGAGCAGTACTTC	CASNVVRGRDYEQYF
.	TRBV7-9	TRBJ1-1	.	TGTGCCAGCACCATTGGGGGGGCTGAAGCTTTCTTT	CASTIGGAEAFF
.	TRBV18	TRBJ2-2	.	TGTGCCAGCTCACTTGCGACAGGAATCGGGGAGCTGTTTTTT	CASSLATGIGELFF
TRBD2	TRBV5-5	TRBJ2-3	.	TGTGCCAGCAGTCCTACCGGGACTACCCGCACAGATACGCAGTATTTT	CASSPTGTTRTDTQYF